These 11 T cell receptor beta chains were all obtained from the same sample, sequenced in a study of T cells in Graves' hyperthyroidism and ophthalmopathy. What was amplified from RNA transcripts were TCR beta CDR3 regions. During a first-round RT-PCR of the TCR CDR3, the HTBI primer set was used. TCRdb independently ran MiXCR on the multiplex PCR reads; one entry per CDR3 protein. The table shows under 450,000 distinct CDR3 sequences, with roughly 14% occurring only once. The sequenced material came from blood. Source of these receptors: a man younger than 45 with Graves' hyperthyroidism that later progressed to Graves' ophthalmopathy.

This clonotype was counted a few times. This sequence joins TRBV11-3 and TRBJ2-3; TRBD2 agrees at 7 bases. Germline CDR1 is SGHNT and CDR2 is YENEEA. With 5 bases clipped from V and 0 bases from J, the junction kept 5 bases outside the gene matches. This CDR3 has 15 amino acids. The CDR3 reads CASSGRDYSTDTQYF. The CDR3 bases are TGTGCCAGCAGCGGCCGGGACTATAGCACAGATACGCAGTATTTT.

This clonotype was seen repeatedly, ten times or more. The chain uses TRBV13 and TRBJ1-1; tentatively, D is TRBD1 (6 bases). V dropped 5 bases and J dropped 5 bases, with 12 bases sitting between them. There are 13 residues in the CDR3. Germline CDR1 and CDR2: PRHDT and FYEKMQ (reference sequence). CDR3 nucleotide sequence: TGTGCCAGCAGCGACCTACAGGGAACTGAAGCTTTCTTT. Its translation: CASSDLQGTEAFF.

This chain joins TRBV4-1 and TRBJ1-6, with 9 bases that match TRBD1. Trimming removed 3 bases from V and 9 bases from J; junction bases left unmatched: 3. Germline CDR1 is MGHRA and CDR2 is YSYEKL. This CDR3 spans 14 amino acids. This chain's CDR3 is CASSHRDRASPLHF. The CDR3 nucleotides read TGCGCCAGCAGCCACCGGGACAGGGCTTCACCCCTCCACTTT.

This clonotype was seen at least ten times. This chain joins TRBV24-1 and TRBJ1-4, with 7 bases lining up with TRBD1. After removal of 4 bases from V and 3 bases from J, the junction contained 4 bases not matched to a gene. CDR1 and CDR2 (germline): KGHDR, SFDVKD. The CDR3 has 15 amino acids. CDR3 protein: CATSDRDRSNEKLFF. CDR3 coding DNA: TGTGCCACCAGTGACCGGGACAGATCTAATGAAAAACTGTTTTTT.

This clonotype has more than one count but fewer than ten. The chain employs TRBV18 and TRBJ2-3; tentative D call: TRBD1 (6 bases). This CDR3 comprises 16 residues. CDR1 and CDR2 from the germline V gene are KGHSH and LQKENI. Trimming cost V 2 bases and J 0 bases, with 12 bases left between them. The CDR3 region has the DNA TGTGCCAGCTCACCAAAACGAGACAGGAGCACAGATACGCAGTATTTT. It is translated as CASSPKRDRSTDTQYF.

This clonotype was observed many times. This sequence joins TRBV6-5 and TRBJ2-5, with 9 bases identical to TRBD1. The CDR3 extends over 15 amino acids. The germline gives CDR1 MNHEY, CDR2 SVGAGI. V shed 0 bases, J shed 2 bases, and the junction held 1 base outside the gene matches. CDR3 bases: TGTGCCAGCAGTTACTCAGGACAGGGGCAAGAGACCCAGTACTTC. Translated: CASSYSGQGQETQYF.

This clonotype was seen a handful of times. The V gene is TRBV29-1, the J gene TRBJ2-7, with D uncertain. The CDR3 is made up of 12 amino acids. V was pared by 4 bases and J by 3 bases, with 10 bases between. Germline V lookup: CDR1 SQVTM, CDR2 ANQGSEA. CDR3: CSVAGPSYEQYF. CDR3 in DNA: TGCAGCGTTGCCGGGCCGAGCTACGAGCAGTACTTC.

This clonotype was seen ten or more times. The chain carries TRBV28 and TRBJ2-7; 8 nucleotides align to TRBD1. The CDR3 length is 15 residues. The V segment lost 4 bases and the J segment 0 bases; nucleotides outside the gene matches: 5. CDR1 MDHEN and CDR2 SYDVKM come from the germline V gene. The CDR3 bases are TGTGCCAGCAGTTCCGGGACAGGTACCTCCTACGAGCAGTACTTC. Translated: CASSSGTGTSYEQYF.

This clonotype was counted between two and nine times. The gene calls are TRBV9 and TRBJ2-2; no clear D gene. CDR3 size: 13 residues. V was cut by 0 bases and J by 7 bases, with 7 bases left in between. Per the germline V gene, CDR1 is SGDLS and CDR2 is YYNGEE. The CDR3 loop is CASSVAGVGELFF. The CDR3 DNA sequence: TGTGCCAGCAGCGTAGCGGGTGTCGGGGAGCTGTTTTTT.

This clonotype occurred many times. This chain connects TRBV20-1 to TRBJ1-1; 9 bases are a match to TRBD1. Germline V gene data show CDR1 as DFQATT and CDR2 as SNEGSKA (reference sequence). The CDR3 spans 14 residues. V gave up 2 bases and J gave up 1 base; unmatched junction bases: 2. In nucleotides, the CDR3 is TGCAGTGCTAGAACAGGGGGCGCGAACACTGAAGCTTTCTTT. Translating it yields CSARTGGANTEAFF.

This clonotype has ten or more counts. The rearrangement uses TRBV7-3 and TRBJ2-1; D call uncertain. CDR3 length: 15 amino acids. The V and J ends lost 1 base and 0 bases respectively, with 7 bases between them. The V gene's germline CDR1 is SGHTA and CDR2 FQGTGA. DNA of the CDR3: TGTGCCAGCAGCTTAAGGATTAGCTCCTACAATGAGCAGTTCTTC. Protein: CASSLRISSYNEQFF.